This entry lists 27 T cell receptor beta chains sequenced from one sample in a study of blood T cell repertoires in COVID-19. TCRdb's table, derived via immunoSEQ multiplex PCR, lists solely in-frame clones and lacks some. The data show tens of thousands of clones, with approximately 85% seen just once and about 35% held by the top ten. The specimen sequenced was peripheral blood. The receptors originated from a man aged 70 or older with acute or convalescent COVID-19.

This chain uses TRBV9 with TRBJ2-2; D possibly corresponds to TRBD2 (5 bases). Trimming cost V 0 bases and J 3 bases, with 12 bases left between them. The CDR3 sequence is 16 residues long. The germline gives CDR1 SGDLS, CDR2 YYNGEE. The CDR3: CASSVVPGVDTGELFF. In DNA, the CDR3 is TGTGCCAGCAGCGTAGTTCCCGGGGTGGACACCGGGGAGCTGTTTTTT.

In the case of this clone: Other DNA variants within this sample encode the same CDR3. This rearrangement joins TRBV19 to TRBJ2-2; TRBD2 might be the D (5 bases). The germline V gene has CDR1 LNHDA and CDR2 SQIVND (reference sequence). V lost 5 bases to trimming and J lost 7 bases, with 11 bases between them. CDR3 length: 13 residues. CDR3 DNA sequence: TGTGCCAGTAGTCCCCCGAGGGTCGGGGAGCTGTTTTTT. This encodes CASSPPRVGELFF.

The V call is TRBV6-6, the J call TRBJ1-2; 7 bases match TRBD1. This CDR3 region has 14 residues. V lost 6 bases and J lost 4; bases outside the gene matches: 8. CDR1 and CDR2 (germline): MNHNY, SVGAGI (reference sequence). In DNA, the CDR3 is TGTGCCAGCAGAGAACAGACAGGGAGCTATGGCTACACCTTC. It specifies CASREQTGSYGYTF.

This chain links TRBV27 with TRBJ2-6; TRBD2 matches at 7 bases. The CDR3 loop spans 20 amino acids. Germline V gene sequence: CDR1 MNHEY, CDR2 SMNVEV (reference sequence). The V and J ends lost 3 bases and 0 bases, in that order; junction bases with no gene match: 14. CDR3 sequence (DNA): TGTGCCAGCAGTTTCTTTCGCGGGGGACGGGGAGTCTCTGGGGCCAACGTCCTGACTTTC. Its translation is CASSFFRGGRGVSGANVLTF.

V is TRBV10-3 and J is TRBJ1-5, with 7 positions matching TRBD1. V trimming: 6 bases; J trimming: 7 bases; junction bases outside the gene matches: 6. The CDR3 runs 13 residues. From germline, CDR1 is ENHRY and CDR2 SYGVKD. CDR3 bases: TGTGCCATCAGCCTAGACAGGGAACAGCCCCAGCATTTT. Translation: CAISLDREQPQHF.

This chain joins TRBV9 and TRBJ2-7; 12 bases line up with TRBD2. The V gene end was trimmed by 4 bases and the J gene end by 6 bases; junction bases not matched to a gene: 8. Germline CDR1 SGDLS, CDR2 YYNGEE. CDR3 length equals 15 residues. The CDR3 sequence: CASSTTSGRPGEQYF. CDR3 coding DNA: TGTGCCAGCAGCACTACTAGCGGGAGGCCGGGCGAGCAGTACTTC.

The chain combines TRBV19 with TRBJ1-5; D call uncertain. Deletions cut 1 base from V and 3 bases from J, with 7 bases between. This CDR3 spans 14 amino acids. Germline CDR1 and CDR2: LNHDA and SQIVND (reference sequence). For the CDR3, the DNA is TGTGCCAGTAGTATAGTTGAGTACAATCAGCCCCAGCATTTT. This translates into CASSIVEYNQPQHF.

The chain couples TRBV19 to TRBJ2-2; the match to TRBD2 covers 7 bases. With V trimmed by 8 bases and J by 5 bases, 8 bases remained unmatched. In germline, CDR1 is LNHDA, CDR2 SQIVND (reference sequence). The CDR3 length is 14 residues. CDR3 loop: CASAITGGTGELFF. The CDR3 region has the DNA TGTGCCAGTGCCATAACGGGGGGTACCGGGGAGCTGTTTTTT.

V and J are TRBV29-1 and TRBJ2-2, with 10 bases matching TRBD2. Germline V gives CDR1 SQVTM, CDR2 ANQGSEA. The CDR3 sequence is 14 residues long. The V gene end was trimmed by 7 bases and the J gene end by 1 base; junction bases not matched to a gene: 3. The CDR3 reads CSARLAGNTGELFF. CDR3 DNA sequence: TGCAGCGCCAGACTAGCGGGGAACACCGGGGAGCTGTTTTTT.

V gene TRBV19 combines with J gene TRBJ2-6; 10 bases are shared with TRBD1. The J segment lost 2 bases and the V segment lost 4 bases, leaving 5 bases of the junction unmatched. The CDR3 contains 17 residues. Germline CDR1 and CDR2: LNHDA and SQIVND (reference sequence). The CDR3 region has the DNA TGTGCCAGTAGTAACCGGGACAGGGGACCTGGGGCCAACGTCCTGACTTTC. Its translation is CASSNRDRGPGANVLTF.

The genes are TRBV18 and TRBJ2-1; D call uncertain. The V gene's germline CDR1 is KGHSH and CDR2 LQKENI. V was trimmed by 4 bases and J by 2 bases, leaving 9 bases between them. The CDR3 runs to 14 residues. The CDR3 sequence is CASSLLTTYNEQFF. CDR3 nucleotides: TGTGCCAGCTCACTACTAACTACCTACAATGAGCAGTTCTTC.

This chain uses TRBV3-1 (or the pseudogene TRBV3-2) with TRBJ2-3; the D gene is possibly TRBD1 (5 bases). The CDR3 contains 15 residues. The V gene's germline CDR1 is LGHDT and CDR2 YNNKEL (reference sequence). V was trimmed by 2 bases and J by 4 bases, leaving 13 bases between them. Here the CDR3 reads CASSQLGVQADTQYF. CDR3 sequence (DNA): TGTGCCAGCAGCCAACTAGGGGTCCAGGCAGATACGCAGTATTTT.

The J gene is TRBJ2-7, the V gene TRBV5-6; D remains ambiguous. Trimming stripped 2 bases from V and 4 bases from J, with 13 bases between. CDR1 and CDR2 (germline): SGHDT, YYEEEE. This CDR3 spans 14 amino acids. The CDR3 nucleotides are TGTGCCAGCAGCTTTTCCCAGGCCCCTTACGAGCAGTACTTC. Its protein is CASSFSQAPYEQYF. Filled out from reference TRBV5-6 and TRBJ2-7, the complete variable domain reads DAGVTQSPTHLIKTRGQQVTLRCSPKSGHDTVSWYQQALGQGPQFIFQYYEEEERQRGNFPDRFSGHQFPNYSSELNVNALLLGDSALYLCASSFSQAPYEQYFGPGTRLTVT.

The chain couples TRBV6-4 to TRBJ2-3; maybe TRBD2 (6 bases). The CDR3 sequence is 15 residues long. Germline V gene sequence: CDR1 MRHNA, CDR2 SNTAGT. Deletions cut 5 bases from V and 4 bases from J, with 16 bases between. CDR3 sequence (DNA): TGTGCCAGCAGTCCCCGGCGGGGACCGGCAGATACGCAGTATTTT. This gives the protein CASSPRRGPADTQYF.

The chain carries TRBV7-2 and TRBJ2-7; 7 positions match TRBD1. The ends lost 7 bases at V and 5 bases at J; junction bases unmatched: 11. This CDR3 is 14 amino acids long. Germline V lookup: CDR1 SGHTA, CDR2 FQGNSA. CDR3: CASNPTGVGNEQYF. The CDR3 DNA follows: TGTGCCAGCAACCCTACAGGGGTAGGGAACGAGCAGTACTTC. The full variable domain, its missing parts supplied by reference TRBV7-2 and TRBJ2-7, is GAGVSQSPSNKVTEKGKDVELRCDPISGHTALYWYRQSLGQGLEFLIYFQGNSAPDKSGLPSDRFSAERTGGSVSTLTIQRTQQEDSAVYLCASNPTGVGNEQYFGPGTRLTVT.

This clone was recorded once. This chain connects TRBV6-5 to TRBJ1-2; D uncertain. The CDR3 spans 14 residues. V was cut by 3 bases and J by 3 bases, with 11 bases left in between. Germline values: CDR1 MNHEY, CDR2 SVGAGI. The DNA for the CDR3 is TGTGCCAGCAGTTATTTTCCCGGGGACTATGGCTACACCTTC. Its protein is CASSYFPGDYGYTF.

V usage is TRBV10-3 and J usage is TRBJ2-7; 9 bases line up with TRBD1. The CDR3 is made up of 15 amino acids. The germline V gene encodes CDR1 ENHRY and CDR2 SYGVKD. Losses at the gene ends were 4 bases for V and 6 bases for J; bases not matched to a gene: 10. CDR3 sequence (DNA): TGTGCCATCAGTGGGGGGAGTAGGGACAGGGCCGAGCAGTACTTC. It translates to CAISGGSRDRAEQYF.

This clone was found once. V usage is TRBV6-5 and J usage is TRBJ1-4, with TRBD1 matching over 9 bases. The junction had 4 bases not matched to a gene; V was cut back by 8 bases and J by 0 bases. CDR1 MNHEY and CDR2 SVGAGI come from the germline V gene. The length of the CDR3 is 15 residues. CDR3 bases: TGTGCCAGCCACTGGACAGGGGCAACTAATGAAAAACTGTTTTTT. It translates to CASHWTGATNEKLFF.

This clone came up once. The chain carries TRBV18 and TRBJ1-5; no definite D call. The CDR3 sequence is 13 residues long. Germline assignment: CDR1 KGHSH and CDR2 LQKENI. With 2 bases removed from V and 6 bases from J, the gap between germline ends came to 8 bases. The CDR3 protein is CASSPLSGQPQHF. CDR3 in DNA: TGTGCCAGCTCACCATTGTCCGGTCAGCCCCAGCATTTT.

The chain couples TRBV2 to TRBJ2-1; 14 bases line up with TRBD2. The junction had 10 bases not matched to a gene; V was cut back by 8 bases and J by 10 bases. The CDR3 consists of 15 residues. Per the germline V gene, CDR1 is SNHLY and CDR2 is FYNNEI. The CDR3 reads CASWGGTSGRGEQFF. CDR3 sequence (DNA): TGTGCCAGCTGGGGGGGGACTAGCGGGAGAGGGGAGCAGTTCTTC. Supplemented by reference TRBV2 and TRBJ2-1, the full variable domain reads EPEVTQTPSHQVTQMGQEVILRCVPISNHLYFYWYRQILGQKVEFLVSFYNNEISEKSEIFDDQFSVERPDGSNFTLKIRSTKLEDSAMYFCASWGGTSGRGEQFFGPGTRLTVL.

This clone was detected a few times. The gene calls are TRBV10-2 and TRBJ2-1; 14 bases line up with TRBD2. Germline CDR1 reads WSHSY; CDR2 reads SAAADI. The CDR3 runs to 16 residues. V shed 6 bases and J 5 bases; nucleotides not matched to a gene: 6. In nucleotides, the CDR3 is TGCGCCAGCAGACCACTGGGACTAGCGGGAGACAATGAGCAGTTCTTC. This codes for CASRPLGLAGDNEQFF.

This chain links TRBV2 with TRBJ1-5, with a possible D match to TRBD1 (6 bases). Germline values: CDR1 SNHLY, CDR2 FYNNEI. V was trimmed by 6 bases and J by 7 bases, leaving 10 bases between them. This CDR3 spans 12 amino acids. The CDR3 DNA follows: TGTGCCAGCAGGCTACAGGGACAGCCCCAGCATTTT. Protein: CASRLQGQPQHF. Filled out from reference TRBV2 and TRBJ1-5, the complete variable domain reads EPEVTQTPSHQVTQMGQEVILRCVPISNHLYFYWYRQILGQKVEFLVSFYNNEISEKSEIFDDQFSVERPDGSNFTLKIRSTKLEDSAMYFCASRLQGQPQHFGDGTRLSIL.

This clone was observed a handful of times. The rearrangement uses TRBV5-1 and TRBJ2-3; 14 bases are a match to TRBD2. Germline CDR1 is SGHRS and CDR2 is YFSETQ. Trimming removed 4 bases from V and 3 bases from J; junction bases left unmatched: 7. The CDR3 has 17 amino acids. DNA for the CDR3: TGCGCCAGCAGCCTAGGACTAGCGGGAGGCGGAACAGATACGCAGTATTTT. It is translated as CASSLGLAGGGTDTQYF. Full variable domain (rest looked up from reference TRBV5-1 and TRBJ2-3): KAGVTQTPRYLIKTRGQQVTLSCSPISGHRSVSWYQQTPGQGLQFLFEYFSETQRNKGNFPGRFSGRQFSNSRSEMNVSTLELGDSALYLCASSLGLAGGGTDTQYFGPGTRLTVL.

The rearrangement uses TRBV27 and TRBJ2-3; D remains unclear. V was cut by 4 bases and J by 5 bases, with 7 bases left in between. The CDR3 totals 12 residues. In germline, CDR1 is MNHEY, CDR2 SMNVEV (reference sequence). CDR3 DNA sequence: TGTGCCAGCAGTTCGCCGCGAGATACGCAGTATTTT. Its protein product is CASSSPRDTQYF.

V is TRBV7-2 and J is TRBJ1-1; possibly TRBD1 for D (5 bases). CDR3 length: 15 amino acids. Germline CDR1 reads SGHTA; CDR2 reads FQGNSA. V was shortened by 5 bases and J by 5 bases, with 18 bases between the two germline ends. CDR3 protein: CASSPGGGRRTEAFF. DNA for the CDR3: TGTGCCAGCAGCCCCGGGGGGGGAAGAAGGACTGAAGCTTTCTTT.

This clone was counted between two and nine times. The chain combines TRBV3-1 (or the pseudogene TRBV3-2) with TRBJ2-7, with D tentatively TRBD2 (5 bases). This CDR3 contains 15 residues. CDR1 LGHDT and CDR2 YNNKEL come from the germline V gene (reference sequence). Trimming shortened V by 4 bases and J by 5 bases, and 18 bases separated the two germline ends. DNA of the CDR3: TGTGCCAGCAGCCCTCCCGGGCTAGCTGCCCACGAGCAGTACTTC. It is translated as CASSPPGLAAHEQYF.

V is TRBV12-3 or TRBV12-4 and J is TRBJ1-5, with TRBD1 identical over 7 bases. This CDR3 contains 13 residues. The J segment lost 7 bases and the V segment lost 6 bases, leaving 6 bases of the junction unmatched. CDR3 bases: TGTGCCAGCAGCTTGACAGGGAAGCAGCCCCAGCATTTT. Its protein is CASSLTGKQPQHF.